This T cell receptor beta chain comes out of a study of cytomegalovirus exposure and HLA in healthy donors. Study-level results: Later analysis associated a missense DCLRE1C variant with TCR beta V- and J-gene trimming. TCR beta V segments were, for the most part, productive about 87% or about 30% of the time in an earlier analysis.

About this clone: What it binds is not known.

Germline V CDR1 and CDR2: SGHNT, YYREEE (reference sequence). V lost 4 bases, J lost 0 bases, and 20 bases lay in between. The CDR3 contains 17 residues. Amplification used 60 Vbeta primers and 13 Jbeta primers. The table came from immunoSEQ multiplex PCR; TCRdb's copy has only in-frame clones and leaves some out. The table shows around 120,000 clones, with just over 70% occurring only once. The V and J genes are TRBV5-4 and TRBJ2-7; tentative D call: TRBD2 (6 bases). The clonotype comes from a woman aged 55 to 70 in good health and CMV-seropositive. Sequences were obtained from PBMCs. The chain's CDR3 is CASSLEVGGRASYEQYF. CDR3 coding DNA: TGTGCCAGCAGCCTAGAAGTGGGAGGACGGGCCTCCTACGAGCAGTACTTC.